A single sample is the source of the 11 T cell receptor beta chains below, sequenced in a study of blood T cell repertoires in COVID-19. Sequencing was performed with immunoSEQ multiplex PCR; in TCRdb, only in-frame clones are kept and a portion is missing. This table has about 180,000 clones, over 75% appearing once. Specimen: peripheral blood. Receptors were obtained from an older woman with acute or convalescent COVID-19.

The chain has TRBV6-4 and TRBJ2-1; tentatively, D is TRBD2 (5 bases). This CDR3 region has 15 residues. Trimming left V 4 bases short and J 5 bases short, with 15 bases between. The V gene's germline CDR1 is MRHNA and CDR2 SNTAGT. In DNA form, the CDR3 reads TGTGCCAGCAGTGCCTTCGGACTGGCCAACAATGAGCAGTTCTTC. Translated, it gives CASSAFGLANNEQFF.

The chain couples TRBV11-2 to TRBJ2-1; a weak D match, TRBD2 (5 bases). This CDR3 has 15 amino acids. CDR1 is SGHAT, CDR2 FQNNGV, per germline. The germline V and J ends were trimmed by 0 bases and 4 bases, with 10 bases remaining between them. In DNA, the CDR3 is TGTGCCAGCAGCTTAGAACTAGATACTTACAATGAGCAGTTCTTC. This translates into CASSLELDTYNEQFF.

The rearrangement uses TRBV27 and TRBJ1-2; D unresolved. The CDR3 contains 13 residues. The germline gives CDR1 MNHEY, CDR2 SMNVEV (reference sequence). Trimming left V 1 base short and J 6 bases short, with 9 bases between. This CDR3 is CASSLYPGDGYTF. The CDR3 DNA sequence: TGTGCCAGCAGTTTATATCCCGGGGATGGCTACACCTTC.

The CDR3 DNA reads as TGTGCCAGTAGTCAATCCAGGGGATTCCAAGAGACCCAGTACTTC. Its translation is CASSQSRGFQETQYF. The rearrangement uses TRBV19 and TRBJ2-5, with a possible D match to TRBD1 (6 bases). Germline CDR1 and CDR2: LNHDA and SQIVND (reference sequence). V was clipped by 5 bases and J by 1 base, with 14 bases between them. The CDR3 runs to 15 residues. Looking up the rest from reference TRBV19 and TRBJ2-5 gives the full variable domain: DGGITQSPKYLFRKEGQNVTLSCEQNLNHDAMYWYRQDPGQGLRLIYYSQIVNDFQKGDIAEGYSVSREKKESFPLTVTSAQKNPTAFYLCASSQSRGFQETQYFGPGTRLLVL.

V is TRBV6-5 and J is TRBJ1-4; 8 bases match TRBD1. CDR3 length equals 15 residues. Germline CDR1 is MNHEY and CDR2 is SVGAGI. After removal of 2 bases from V and 5 bases from J, the junction contained 4 bases not matched to a gene. CDR3 region: CASSYDRGRNEKLFF. CDR3 DNA sequence: TGTGCCAGCAGTTACGACAGGGGTCGGAATGAAAAACTGTTTTTT.

This chain uses TRBV28 with TRBJ1-5; 7 bases match TRBD1. With 7 bases clipped from V and 7 bases from J, the junction kept 4 bases outside the gene matches. Germline CDR1 reads MDHEN; CDR2 reads SYDVKM. This CDR3 spans 12 amino acids. This chain's CDR3 is CASKTGRQPQHF. The CDR3, as DNA: TGTGCCAGCAAGACAGGGCGGCAGCCCCAGCATTTT.

The chain combines TRBV9 with TRBJ1-3; D is ambiguous. The CDR3 has 14 amino acids. Germline CDR1 SGDLS, CDR2 YYNGEE. Trimming took 3 bases from V and 4 from J, leaving 11 bases between them. The CDR3 is CASSAGSQGNTIYF. In nucleotides, the CDR3 is TGTGCCAGCAGCGCCGGGAGCCAGGGAAACACCATATATTTT.

The rearrangement uses TRBV30 and TRBJ2-7; 10 bases fit TRBD2. CDR1 is GTSNPN, CDR2 SVGIG, per germline (reference sequence). The CDR3 is 15 residues long. V was clipped by 2 bases and J by 6 bases; unmatched bases: 10. The CDR3 region has the DNA TGTGCCTGGAGTCCACTAGCGGGAACATCTTTCGAGCAGTACTTC. Translation gives CAWSPLAGTSFEQYF.

The chain is built from TRBV30 and TRBJ2-1; maybe TRBD1 (6 bases). V lost 3 bases and J lost 7, with 25 bases in between. This CDR3 is 17 amino acids long. Germline V gene lookup returns CDR1 GTSNPN and CDR2 SVGIG (reference sequence). CDR3 nucleotides: TGTGCCTGGAGCGTAAGAATGGGGGCTTTGGCCATGAATGAGCAGTTCTTC. This translates into CAWSVRMGALAMNEQFF.

The chain links TRBV7-9 to TRBJ2-7, with 9 bases aligning to TRBD1. Germline trimming cut 5 bases from V and 2 bases from J; bases unmatched to any gene: 1. CDR3 length equals 13 residues. CDR1 is SEHNR and CDR2 is FQNEAQ in the germline V gene (reference sequence). CDR3 in DNA: TGTGCCAGCAGCCGGACAGGGGCCTACGAGCAGTACTTC. Amino acids: CASSRTGAYEQYF.

The V gene is TRBV4-2, the J gene TRBJ2-7, with D maybe TRBD2 (6 bases). With 4 bases removed from V and 2 bases from J, the gap between germline ends came to 9 bases. Germline V gene lookup returns CDR1 LGHNA and CDR2 YNFKEQ. This CDR3 spans 13 amino acids. This CDR3 reads CASSPAGTYEQYF. The CDR3, as DNA: TGTGCCAGCAGCCCAGCGGGTACCTACGAGCAGTACTTC.